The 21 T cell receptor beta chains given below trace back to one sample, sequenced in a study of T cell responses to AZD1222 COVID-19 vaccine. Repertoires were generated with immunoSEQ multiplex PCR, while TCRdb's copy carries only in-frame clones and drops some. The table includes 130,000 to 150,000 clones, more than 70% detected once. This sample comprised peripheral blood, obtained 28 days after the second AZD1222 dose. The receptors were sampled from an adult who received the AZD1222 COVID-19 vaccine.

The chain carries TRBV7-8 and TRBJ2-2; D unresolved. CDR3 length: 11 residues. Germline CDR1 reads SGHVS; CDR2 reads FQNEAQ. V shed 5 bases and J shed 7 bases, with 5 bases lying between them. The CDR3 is CASSPLGELFF. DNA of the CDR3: TGTGCCAGCAGCCCCCTCGGGGAGCTGTTTTTT. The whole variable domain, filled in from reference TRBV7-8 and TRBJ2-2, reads GAGVSQSPRYKVAKRGQDVALRCDPISGHVSLFWYQQALGQGPEFLTYFQNEAQLDKSGLPSDRFFAERPEGSVSTLKIQRTQQEDSAVYLCASSPLGELFFGEGSRLTVL.

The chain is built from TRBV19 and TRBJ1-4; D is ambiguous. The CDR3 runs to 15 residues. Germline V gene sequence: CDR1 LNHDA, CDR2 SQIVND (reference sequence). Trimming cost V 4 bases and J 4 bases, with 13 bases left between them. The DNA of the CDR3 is TGTGCCAGTAGTACCCCAACGTTGGGTAATGAAAAACTGTTTTTT. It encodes CASSTPTLGNEKLFF.

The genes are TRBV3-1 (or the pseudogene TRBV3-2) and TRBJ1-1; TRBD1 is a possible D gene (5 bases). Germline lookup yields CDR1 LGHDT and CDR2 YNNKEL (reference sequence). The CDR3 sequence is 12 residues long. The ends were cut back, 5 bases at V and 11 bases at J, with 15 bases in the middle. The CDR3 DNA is TGTGCCAGCAGCACCATTGCGGGGGAGGCTTTCTTT. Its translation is CASSTIAGEAFF.

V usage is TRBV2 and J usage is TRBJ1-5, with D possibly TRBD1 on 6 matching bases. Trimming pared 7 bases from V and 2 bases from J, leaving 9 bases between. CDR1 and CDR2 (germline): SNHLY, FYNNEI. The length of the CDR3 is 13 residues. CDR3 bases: TGTGCCAGCAATCGACAGGGCAATCAGCCCCAGCATTTT. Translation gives CASNRQGNQPQHF.

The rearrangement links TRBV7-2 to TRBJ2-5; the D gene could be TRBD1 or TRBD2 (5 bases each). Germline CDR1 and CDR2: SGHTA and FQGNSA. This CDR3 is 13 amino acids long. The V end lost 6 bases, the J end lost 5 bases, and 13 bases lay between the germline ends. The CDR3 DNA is TGTGCCAGCAGGGTCGGGTGGGGGGAGACCCAGTACTTC. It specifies CASRVGWGETQYF.

The chain's CDR3 is CASPPPRTGGYTF. In DNA form, the CDR3 reads TGTGCCAGCCCTCCACCCCGGACGGGGGGCTACACCTTC. The rearrangement joins TRBV18 to TRBJ1-2; D ambiguous. The CDR3 consists of 13 residues. Trimming took 8 bases from V and 8 from J, leaving 18 bases between them. Germline V lookup: CDR1 KGHSH, CDR2 LQKENI.

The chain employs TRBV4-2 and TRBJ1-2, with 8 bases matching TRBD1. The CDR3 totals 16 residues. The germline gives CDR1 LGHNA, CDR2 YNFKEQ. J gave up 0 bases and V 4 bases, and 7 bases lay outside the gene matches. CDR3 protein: CASSRPSTGANYGYTF. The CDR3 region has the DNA TGTGCCAGCAGCCGCCCATCGACAGGGGCTAACTATGGCTACACCTTC.

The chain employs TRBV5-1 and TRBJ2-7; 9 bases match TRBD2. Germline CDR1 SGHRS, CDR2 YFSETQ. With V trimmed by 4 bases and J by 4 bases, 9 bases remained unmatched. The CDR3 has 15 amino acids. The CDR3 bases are TGCGCCAGCAGCGTTTCTAGCGGGGCCCCGTACGAGCAGTACTTC. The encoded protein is CASSVSSGAPYEQYF.

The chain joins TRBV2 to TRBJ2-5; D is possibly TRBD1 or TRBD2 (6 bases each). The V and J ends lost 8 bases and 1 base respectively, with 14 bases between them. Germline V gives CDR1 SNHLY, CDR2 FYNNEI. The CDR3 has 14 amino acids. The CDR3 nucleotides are TGTGCCAGCCTAATAGGGGGGATCCAAGAGACCCAGTACTTC. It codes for CASLIGGIQETQYF. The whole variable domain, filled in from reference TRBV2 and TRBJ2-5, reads EPEVTQTPSHQVTQMGQEVILRCVPISNHLYFYWYRQILGQKVEFLVSFYNNEISEKSEIFDDQFSVERPDGSNFTLKIRSTKLEDSAMYFCASLIGGIQETQYFGPGTRLLVL.

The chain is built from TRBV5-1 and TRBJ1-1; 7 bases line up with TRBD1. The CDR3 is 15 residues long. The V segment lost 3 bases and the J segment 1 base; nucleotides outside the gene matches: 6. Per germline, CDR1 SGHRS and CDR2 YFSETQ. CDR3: CASSSSGGGNTEAFF. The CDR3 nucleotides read TGCGCCAGCAGCTCCTCAGGGGGGGGGAACACTGAAGCTTTCTTT. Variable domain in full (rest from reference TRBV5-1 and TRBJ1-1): KAGVTQTPRYLIKTRGQQVTLSCSPISGHRSVSWYQQTPGQGLQFLFEYFSETQRNKGNFPGRFSGRQFSNSRSEMNVSTLELGDSALYLCASSSSGGGNTEAFFGQGTRLTVV.

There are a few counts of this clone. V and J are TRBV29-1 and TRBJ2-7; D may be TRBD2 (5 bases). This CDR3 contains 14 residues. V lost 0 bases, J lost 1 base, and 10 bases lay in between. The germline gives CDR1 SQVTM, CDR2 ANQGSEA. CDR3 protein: CSVEELAGSYEQYF. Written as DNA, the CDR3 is TGCAGCGTTGAAGAATTGGCGGGTTCCTACGAGCAGTACTTC.

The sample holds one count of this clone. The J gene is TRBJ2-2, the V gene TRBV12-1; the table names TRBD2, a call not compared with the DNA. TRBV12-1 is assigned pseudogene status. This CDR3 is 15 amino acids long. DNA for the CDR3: TGTGCCAGCAGCTTACTAGCGGGATACACCGGGGAGCTGTTTTTT. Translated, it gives CASSLLAGYTGELFF.

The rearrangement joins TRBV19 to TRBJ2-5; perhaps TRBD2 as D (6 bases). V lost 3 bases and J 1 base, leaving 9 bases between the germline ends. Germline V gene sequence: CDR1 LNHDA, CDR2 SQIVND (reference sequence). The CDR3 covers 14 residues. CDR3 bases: TGTGCCAGTAGTATTTTTAGCGGCCAAGAGACCCAGTACTTC. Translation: CASSIFSGQETQYF.

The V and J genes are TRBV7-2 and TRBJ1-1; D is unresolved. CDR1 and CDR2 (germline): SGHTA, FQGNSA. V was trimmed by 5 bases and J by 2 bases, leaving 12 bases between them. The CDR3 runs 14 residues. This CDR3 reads CASSPGSANTEAFF. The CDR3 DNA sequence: TGTGCCAGCAGCCCAGGTTCAGCCAACACTGAAGCTTTCTTT.

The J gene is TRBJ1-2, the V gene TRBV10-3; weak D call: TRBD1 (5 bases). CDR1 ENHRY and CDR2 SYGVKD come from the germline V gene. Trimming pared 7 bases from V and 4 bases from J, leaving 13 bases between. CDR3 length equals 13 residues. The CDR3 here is CAITSGGIYGYTF. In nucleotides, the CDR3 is TGTGCCATCACCAGTGGGGGAATCTATGGCTACACCTTC.

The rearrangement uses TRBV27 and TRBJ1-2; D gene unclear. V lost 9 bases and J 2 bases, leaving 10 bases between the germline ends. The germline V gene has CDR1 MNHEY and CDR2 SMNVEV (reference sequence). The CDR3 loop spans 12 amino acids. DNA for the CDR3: TGTGCCAGTTCCGGGTCCAACTATGGCTACACCTTC. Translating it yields CASSGSNYGYTF.

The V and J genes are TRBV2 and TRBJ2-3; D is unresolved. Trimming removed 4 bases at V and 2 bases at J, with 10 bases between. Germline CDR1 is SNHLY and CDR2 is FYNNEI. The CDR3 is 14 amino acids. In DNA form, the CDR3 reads TGTGCCAGCAGTGTGAGTGGTTTCACAGATACGCAGTATTTT. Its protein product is CASSVSGFTDTQYF.

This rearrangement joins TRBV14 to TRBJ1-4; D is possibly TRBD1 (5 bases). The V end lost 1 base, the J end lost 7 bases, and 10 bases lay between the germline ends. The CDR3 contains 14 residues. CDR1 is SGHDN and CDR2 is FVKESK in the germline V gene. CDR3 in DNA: TGTGCCAGCAGCCAAGTTAGGGGAGGTGAAAAACTGTTTTTT. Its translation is CASSQVRGGEKLFF.

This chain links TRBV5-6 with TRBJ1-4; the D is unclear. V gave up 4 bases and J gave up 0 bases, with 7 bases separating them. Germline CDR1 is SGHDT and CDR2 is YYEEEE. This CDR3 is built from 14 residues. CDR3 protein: CASSAETTNEKLFF. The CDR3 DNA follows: TGTGCCAGCAGCGCCGAAACAACTAATGAAAAACTGTTTTTT. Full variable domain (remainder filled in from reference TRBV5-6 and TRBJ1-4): DAGVTQSPTHLIKTRGQQVTLRCSPKSGHDTVSWYQQALGQGPQFIFQYYEEEERQRGNFPDRFSGHQFPNYSSELNVNALLLGDSALYLCASSAETTNEKLFFGSGTQLSVL.

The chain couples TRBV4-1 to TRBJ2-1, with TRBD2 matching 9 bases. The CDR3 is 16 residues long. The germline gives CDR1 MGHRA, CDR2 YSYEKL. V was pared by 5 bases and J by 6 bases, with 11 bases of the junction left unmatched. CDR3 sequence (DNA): TGCGCCAGCAGCATTCGACTAGCGGACCTCTCCAATGAGCAGTTCTTC. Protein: CASSIRLADLSNEQFF.

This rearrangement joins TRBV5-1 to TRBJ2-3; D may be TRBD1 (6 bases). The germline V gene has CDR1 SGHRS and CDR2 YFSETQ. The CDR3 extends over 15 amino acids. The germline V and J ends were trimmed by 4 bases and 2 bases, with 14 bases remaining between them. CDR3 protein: CASSRSRGHTDTQYF. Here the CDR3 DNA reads TGCGCCAGCAGCCGAAGCAGGGGCCACACAGATACGCAGTATTTT.